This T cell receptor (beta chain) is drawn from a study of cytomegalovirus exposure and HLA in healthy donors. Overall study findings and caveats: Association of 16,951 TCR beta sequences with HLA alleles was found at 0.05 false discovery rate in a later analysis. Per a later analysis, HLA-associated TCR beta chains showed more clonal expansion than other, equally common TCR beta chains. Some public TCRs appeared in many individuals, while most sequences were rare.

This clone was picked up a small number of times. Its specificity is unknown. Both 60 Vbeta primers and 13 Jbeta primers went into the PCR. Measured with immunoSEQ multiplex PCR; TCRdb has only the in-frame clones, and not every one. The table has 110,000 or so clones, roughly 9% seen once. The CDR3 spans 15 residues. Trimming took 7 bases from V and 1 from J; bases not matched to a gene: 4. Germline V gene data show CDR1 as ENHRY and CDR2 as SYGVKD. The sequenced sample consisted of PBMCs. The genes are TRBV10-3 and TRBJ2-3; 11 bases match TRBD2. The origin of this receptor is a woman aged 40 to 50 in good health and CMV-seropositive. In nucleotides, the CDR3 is TGTGCCATCAAGACTAGCGGGGAAGGCACAGATACGCAGTATTTT. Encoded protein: CAIKTSGEGTDTQYF.